This TCR beta chain comes out of a study of T cell repertoires in cytomegalovirus infection. Across the study: CMV infection plus the matching HLA type was flagged by public TCR beta signatures.

Each CDR3 protein gets one entry after TCRdb re-called the reads with MiXCR. The table records roughly 630,000 distinct CDR3 sequences, 20% to 25% of them present only once. Study conclusions and caveats: Within the response measured ex vivo, HLA-C-restricted CMV-specific TCR beta clonotypes were dominant.

Trimming removed 4 bases at V and 0 bases at J, with 11 bases between. CDR3 length: 15 residues. Germline assignment: CDR1 MNHEY and CDR2 SVGAGI. Comment on this clonotype: Antigen specificity is unknown.

This clonotype was sampled from a human donor in good health (CMV status not recorded). Some clones in this sample may be carry-over from other donors' samples. The chain couples TRBV6-5 to TRBJ2-3; D is uncertain. Input material: CD8+ T cells from PBMCs. The CDR3 here is CASSFTETSTDTQYF. The CDR3 DNA follows: TGTGCCAGCAGTTTCACAGAGACTAGCACAGATACGCAGTATTTT.